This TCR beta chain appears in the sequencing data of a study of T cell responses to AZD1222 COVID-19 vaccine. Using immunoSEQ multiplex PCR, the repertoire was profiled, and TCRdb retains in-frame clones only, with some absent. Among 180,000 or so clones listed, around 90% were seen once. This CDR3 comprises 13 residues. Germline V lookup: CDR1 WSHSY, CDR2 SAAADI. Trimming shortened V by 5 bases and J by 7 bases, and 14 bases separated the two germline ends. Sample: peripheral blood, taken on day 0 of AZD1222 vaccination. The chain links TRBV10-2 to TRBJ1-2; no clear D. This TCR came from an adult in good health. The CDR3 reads CASSRADGRGYTF. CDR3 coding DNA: TGCGCCAGCAGTCGAGCCGATGGCCGTGGCTACACCTTC.